These 16 T cell receptor beta chains were sequenced from one sample in a study of technical replicates of blood from a few donors. Repertoires were generated with immunoSEQ multiplex PCR, while TCRdb's copy carries only in-frame clones and drops some. The sample includes fewer than 85,000 clones, 90% seen only once; the top ten take 4.7%. The specimen was PBMCs. These TCRs come from a human donor in good health. Some clones in this sample may be carry-over from other donors' samples.

This chain links TRBV11-3 with TRBJ2-4; 10 nucleotides match TRBD2. In germline, CDR1 is SGHNT, CDR2 YENEEA. The CDR3 has 15 residues. V lost 1 base to trimming and J lost 7 bases; unmatched junction nucleotides: 4. Here the CDR3 DNA reads TGTGCCAGCAGCTTAGGAGCGGGGGGGCCGAACATTCAGTACTTC. As protein: CASSLGAGGPNIQYF.

The genes are TRBV5-6 and TRBJ1-4; D is ambiguous. The germline V and J ends were trimmed by 0 bases and 10 bases, with 13 bases remaining between them. Germline CDR1 reads SGHDT; CDR2 reads YYEEEE. This CDR3 comprises 14 residues. This CDR3 is CASSLDTGSGKLFF. CDR3 DNA: TGTGCCAGCAGCTTGGATACGGGTTCTGGAAAACTGTTTTTT.

This chain joins TRBV5-4 and TRBJ2-2; TRBD2 matches 7 bases. V lost 3 bases to trimming and J lost 7 bases; unmatched junction nucleotides: 3. This CDR3 has 13 residues. Germline V gene sequence: CDR1 SGHNT, CDR2 YYREEE (reference sequence). In nucleotides, the CDR3 is TGTGCCAGCAGCTGGGGGGGTAGCGGGGAGCTGTTTTTT. Its protein is CASSWGGSGELFF.

The count of this clone is one. The V call is TRBV20-1, the J call TRBJ2-3; 11 positions agree with TRBD2. CDR1 DFQATT and CDR2 SNEGSKA come from the germline V gene (reference sequence). V was clipped by 3 bases and J by 13 bases; unmatched bases: 3. The CDR3 is 11 amino acids. The CDR3 DNA reads as TGCAGTGCTAGTAATAGCGGGAGGGAGTATTTT. It translates to CSASNSGREYF.

The J gene is TRBJ2-1, the V gene TRBV4-2; 11 bases map to TRBD2. CDR3 length: 16 residues. Per the germline V gene, CDR1 is LGHNA and CDR2 is YNFKEQ. V dropped 2 bases and J dropped 8; count of bases not matched to a gene: 8. The CDR3 loop is CASSQFGTSGSHEQFF. CDR3 bases: TGTGCCAGCAGCCAATTTGGTACTAGCGGGAGCCATGAGCAGTTCTTC.

The chain joins TRBV10-3 to TRBJ2-7; D perhaps matches TRBD2 (6 bases). The germline V and J ends were trimmed by 3 bases and 3 bases, with 15 bases remaining between them. Germline V gene lookup returns CDR1 ENHRY and CDR2 SYGVKD. This CDR3 has 15 amino acids. DNA for the CDR3: TGTGCCATCAGTGAAGGGGCTGCGGGAATCTACGAGCAGTACTTC. Amino acid sequence: CAISEGAAGIYEQYF.

The chain is built from TRBV30 and TRBJ1-2; D possibly corresponds to TRBD1 (6 bases). V dropped 7 bases and J dropped 7 bases, with 16 bases sitting between them. The germline gives CDR1 GTSNPN, CDR2 SVGIG (reference sequence). The CDR3 covers 12 residues. The chain's CDR3 is CAFYRAPGGYTF. As DNA, the CDR3 is TGTGCCTTTTACAGGGCTCCCGGTGGCTACACCTTC.

This clone has just a few counts. V and J are TRBV19 and TRBJ1-1; 7 bases match TRBD1. V lost 6 bases and J lost 1; bases outside the gene matches: 8. Germline values: CDR1 LNHDA, CDR2 SQIVND (reference sequence). The CDR3 spans 15 residues. The DNA of the CDR3 is TGTGCCAGTAGCCCCTTACGACAGGGGAACACTGAAGCTTTCTTT. Translation gives CASSPLRQGNTEAFF.

Turning to this clone: Other DNA sequences in this sample translate to the same CDR3. The gene calls are TRBV7-3 and TRBJ1-1; D gene uncertain. Trimming pared 3 bases from V and 2 bases from J, leaving 7 bases between. CDR1 is SGHTA, CDR2 FQGTGA, per germline. The CDR3 totals 13 residues. The CDR3 protein is CASSLRENTEAFF. The DNA for the CDR3 is TGTGCCAGCAGCTTGAGGGAAAACACTGAAGCTTTCTTT.

The chain is built from TRBV5-1 and TRBJ1-6, with 7 bases identical to TRBD1. The CDR3 runs 13 residues. In germline, CDR1 is SGHRS, CDR2 YFSETQ. Trimming took 5 bases from V and 9 from J; bases not matched to a gene: 5. As DNA, the CDR3 is TGCGCCAGCAGTAAGGGGGCTAGTTCACCCCTCCACTTT. Protein product: CASSKGASSPLHF.

The J gene is TRBJ1-5, the V gene TRBV4-1; D uncertain. The CDR3 consists of 15 residues. The germline V and J ends were trimmed by 4 bases and 0 bases, with 10 bases remaining between them. Germline lookup yields CDR1 MGHRA and CDR2 YSYEKL. CDR3 coding DNA: TGCGCCAGCAGCCGAACAGCTGATAGCAATCAGCCCCAGCATTTT. Its protein product is CASSRTADSNQPQHF.

The chain has TRBV4-1 and TRBJ1-6; 8 bases line up with TRBD1. This CDR3 region has 16 residues. Germline CDR1 MGHRA, CDR2 YSYEKL. V shed 4 bases, J shed 7 bases, and the junction held 9 bases outside the gene matches. The CDR3 region has the DNA TGCGCCAGCAGCCTAACGACAGGGGATTGGAATTCACCCCTCCACTTT. This encodes CASSLTTGDWNSPLHF.

This rearrangement joins TRBV5-6 to TRBJ2-5; TRBD1 might be the D (5 bases). V was shortened by 2 bases and J by 4 bases, with 12 bases between the two germline ends. Germline V lookup: CDR1 SGHDT, CDR2 YYEEEE. The CDR3 sequence is 14 residues long. CDR3 DNA sequence: TGTGCCAGCAGCTTTTCAGGGATGAGAGAGACCCAGTACTTC. Its protein is CASSFSGMRETQYF.

The CDR3 spells CASSRDSYEKLFF. DNA of the CDR3: TGTGCCAGTAGTAGGGACAGCTATGAAAAACTGTTTTTT. The V gene is TRBV19, the J gene TRBJ1-4, with 7 bases identical to TRBD1. V trimming: 4 bases; J trimming: 6 bases; junction bases outside the gene matches: 2. The CDR3 totals 13 residues. The V gene's germline CDR1 is LNHDA and CDR2 SQIVND (reference sequence).

In its sample, this clone was seen once. This rearrangement joins TRBV4-3 to TRBJ1-3; maybe TRBD1 (6 bases). V gave up 0 bases and J gave up 2 bases, with 14 bases separating them. The V gene's germline CDR1 is LGHNA and CDR2 YSLEER. The CDR3 has 17 amino acids. The CDR3 here is CASSQDDVGAAGNTIYF. The CDR3 DNA is TGCGCCAGCAGCCAAGATGACGTGGGGGCGGCTGGAAACACCATATATTTT.

The chain has TRBV7-2 and TRBJ2-7; 11 nucleotides line up with TRBD2. CDR3 length: 16 residues. CDR1 is SGHTA, CDR2 FQGNSA, per germline. J lost 2 bases, V lost 5 bases, and 8 bases had no gene match. The CDR3, as DNA: TGTGCCAGCAGCACCACTAGCGGGAGCCCCACCTACGAGCAGTACTTC. Translation gives CASSTTSGSPTYEQYF.